One sample yielded the 8 T cell receptor beta chains listed below, sequenced in a study of regulatory T cells in long-lasting Graves disease. Researchers made TCR beta libraries by using iRepertoire HTBI primers and running Arm-PCR on CDR3 regions. TCRdb passed the multiplex PCR reads through MiXCR, listing each CDR3 protein once. The sample consists of about 620,000 distinct CDR3 sequences, 15% to 20% of them appearing once. The time point: newly diagnosed GD, antithyroid drugs for less than 3 months. With RNA extracted from PBMCs as input, the TCR library was made. These records were also assigned to another study, of T cells in Graves' hyperthyroidism and ophthalmopathy.

Sequencing used peripheral blood mononuclear cells (PBMCs), obtained at new diagnosis, from a patient treated with antithyroid drugs. Receptor source: a woman aged 25 to 45 with Graves disease.

The sample holds a few counts of this clonotype. The chain carries TRBV18 and TRBJ1-5, with 7 bases identical to TRBD1. CDR3 length: 16 amino acids. CDR1 is KGHSH, CDR2 LQKENI, per germline. V trimming: 4 bases; J trimming: 0 bases; junction bases outside the gene matches: 6. The CDR3 sequence: CASSRRTGDSNQPQHF. The CDR3 coding sequence is TGTGCCAGCTCACGACGGACAGGTGATAGCAATCAGCCCCAGCATTTT.

The gene calls are TRBV7-8 and TRBJ2-7; D is perhaps TRBD1 (5 bases). The CDR3 is 13 residues long. Deletions cut 5 bases from V and 1 base from J, with 9 bases between. Germline loops: CDR1 SGHVS, CDR2 FQNEAQ. CDR3 nucleotide sequence: TGTGCCAGCAGCCCCCACAGGTCCTACGAGCAGTACTTC. It encodes CASSPHRSYEQYF.

The sample holds many counts of this clonotype. The chain combines TRBV6-1 with TRBJ1-1; D is perhaps TRBD1 (6 bases). V was clipped by 7 bases and J by 3 bases, with 12 bases between them. The germline gives CDR1 MNHNS, CDR2 SASEGT. This CDR3 region has 13 residues. CDR3 region: CASNPDRYTEAFF. Written as DNA, the CDR3 is TGTGCCAGCAACCCTGACAGGTACACTGAAGCTTTCTTT.

This clonotype came up once. The V and J genes are TRBV7-8 and TRBJ2-4; 10 bases agree with TRBD1. Losses at the gene ends were 5 bases for V and 8 bases for J; bases not matched to a gene: 9. CDR1 is SGHVS, CDR2 FQNEAQ, per germline. The CDR3 is 15 residues long. The CDR3 nucleotides are TGTGCCAGCAGCGCCCGGAGGGACAGGGGAGACATTCAGTACTTC. Translating gives CASSARRDRGDIQYF.

J is TRBJ2-7 and V is TRBV5-5, with D perhaps TRBD2 (6 bases). The CDR3 contains 16 residues. The germline V gene has CDR1 SGHKS and CDR2 YYEKEE (reference sequence). The ends were cut back, 0 bases at V and 3 bases at J, with 16 bases in the middle. This CDR3 reads CASSLGDSPGSYEQYF. The CDR3 DNA is TGTGCCAGCAGCTTGGGGGACTCCCCTGGAAGCTACGAGCAGTACTTC.

The chain joins TRBV20-1 to TRBJ2-3; 13 nucleotides match TRBD2. The V gene end was trimmed by 4 bases and the J gene end by 2 bases; junction bases not matched to a gene: 12. The V gene's germline CDR1 is DFQATT and CDR2 SNEGSKA (reference sequence). CDR3 length: 18 residues. CDR3 sequence: CSATGLAGDTAYTDTQYF. As DNA, the CDR3 is TGCAGTGCTACCGGACTAGCGGGAGACACCGCATACACAGATACGCAGTATTTT.

V is TRBV4-1 and J is TRBJ1-1; 7 bases line up with TRBD1. The CDR3 consists of 16 residues. The J segment lost 1 base and the V segment lost 1 base, leaving 6 bases of the junction unmatched. Germline V CDR1 and CDR2: MGHRA, YSYEKL. CDR3 nucleotide sequence: TGCGCCAGCAGCCAAGTCTCGGACAGGCCGAACACTGAAGCTTTCTTT. As protein: CASSQVSDRPNTEAFF.

The rearrangement uses TRBV10-3 and TRBJ2-3, with TRBD1 matching 7 bases. Germline values: CDR1 ENHRY, CDR2 SYGVKD. The CDR3 is made up of 15 amino acids. V lost 5 bases, J lost 4 bases, and 9 bases stayed unmatched. CDR3 residues: CAISPQGKGPDTQYF. As DNA, the CDR3 is TGTGCCATCAGTCCACAGGGGAAAGGACCAGATACGCAGTATTTT.